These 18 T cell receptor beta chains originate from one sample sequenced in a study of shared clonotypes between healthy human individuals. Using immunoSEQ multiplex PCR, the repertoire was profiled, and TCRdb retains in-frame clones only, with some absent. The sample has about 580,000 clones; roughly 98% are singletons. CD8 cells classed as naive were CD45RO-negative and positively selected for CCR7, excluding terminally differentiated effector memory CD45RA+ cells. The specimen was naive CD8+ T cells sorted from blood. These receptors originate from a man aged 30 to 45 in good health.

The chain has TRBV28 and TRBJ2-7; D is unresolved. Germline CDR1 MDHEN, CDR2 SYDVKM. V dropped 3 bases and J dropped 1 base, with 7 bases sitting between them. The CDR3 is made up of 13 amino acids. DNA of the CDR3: TGTGCCAGCAGTTTCGGACCATCCTACGAGCAGTACTTC. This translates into CASSFGPSYEQYF.

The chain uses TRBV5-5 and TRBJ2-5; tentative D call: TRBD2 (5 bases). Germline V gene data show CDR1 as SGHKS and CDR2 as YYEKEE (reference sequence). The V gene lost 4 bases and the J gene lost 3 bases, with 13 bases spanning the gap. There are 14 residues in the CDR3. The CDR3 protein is CASSPWRTEETQYF. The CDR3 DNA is TGTGCCAGCAGCCCGTGGAGGACGGAAGAGACCCAGTACTTC.

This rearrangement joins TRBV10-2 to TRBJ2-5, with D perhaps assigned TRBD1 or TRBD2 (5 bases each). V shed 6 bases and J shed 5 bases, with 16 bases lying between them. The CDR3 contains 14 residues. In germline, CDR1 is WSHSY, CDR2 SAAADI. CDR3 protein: CASRAPGTWETQYF. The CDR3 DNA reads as TGCGCCAGCAGGGCACCCGGGACCTGGGAGACCCAGTACTTC.

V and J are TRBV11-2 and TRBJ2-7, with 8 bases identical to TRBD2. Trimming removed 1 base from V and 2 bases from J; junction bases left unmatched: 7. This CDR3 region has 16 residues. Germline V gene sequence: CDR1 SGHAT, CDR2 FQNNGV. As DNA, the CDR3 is TGTGCCAGCAGCTTAGGTGCGGGGGGAGACACCTACGAGCAGTACTTC. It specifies CASSLGAGGDTYEQYF.

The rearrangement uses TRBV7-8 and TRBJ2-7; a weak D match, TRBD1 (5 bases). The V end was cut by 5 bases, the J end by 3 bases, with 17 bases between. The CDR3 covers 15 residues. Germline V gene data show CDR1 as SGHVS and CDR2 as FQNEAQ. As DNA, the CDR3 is TGTGCCAGCAGCCTAACTCTGCAAGGGGACTACGAGCAGTACTTC. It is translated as CASSLTLQGDYEQYF.

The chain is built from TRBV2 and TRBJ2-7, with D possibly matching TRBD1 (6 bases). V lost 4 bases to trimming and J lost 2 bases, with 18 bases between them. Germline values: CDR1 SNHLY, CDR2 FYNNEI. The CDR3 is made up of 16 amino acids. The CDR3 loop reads CASSVLGRGTAYEQYF. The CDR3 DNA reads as TGTGCCAGCAGTGTTTTAGGCAGGGGCACCGCCTACGAGCAGTACTTC.

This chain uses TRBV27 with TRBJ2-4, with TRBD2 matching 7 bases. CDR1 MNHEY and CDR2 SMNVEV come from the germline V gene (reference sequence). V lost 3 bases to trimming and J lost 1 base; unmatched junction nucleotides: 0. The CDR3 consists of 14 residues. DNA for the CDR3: TGTGCCAGCAGTTTGACTAGCGCCAAAAACATTCAGTACTTC. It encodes CASSLTSAKNIQYF.

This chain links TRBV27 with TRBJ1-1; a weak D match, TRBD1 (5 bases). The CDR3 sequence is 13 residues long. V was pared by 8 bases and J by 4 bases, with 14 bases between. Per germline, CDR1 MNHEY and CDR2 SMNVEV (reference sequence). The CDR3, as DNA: TGTGCCAGCTGGGGACTAGGGAGCACTGAAGCTTTCTTT. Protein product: CASWGLGSTEAFF.

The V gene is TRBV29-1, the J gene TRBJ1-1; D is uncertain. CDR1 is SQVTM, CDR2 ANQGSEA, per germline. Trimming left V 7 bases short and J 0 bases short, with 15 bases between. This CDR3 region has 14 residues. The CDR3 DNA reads TGCAGCGGTCTGGCCGGGCAGTTGAACACTGAAGCTTTCTTT. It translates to CSGLAGQLNTEAFF. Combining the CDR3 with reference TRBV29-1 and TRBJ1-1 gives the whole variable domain SAVISQKPSRDICQRGTSLTIQCQVDSQVTMMFWYRQQPGQSLTLIATANQGSEATYESGFVIDKFPISRPNLTFSTLTVSNMSPEDSSIYLCSGLAGQLNTEAFFGQGTRLTVV.

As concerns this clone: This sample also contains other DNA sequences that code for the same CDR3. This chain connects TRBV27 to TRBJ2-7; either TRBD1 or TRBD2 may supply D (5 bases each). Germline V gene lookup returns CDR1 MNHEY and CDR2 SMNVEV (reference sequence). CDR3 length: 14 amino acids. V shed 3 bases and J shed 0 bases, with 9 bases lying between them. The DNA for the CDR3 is TGTGCCAGCAGTTTTGGGGGAAGCTCCTACGAGCAGTACTTC. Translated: CASSFGGSSYEQYF.

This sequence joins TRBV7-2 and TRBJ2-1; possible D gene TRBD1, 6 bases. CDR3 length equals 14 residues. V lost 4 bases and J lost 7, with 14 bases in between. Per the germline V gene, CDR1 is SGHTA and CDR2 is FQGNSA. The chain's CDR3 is CASSSRQGFNEQFF. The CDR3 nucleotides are TGTGCCAGCAGCTCCCGCCAGGGGTTTAATGAGCAGTTCTTC.

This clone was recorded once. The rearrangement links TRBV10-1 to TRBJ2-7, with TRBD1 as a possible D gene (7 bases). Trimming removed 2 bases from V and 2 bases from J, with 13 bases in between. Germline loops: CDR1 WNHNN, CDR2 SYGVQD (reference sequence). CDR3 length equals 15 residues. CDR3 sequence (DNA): TGCGCCAGCAGTGAGGGGGGGACAGTTGCCTACGAGCAGTACTTC. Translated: CASSEGGTVAYEQYF.

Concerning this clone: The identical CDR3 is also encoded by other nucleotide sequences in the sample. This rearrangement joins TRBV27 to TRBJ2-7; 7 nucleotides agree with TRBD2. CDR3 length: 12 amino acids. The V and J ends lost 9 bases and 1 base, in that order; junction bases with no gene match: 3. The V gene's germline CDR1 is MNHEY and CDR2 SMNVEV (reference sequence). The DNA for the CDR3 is TGTGCCAGTTCTAGCGGATCCTACGAGCAGTACTTC. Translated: CASSSGSYEQYF.

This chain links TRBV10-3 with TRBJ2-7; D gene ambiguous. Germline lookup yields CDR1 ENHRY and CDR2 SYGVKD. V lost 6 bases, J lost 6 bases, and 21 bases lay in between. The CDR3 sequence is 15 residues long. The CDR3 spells CAIRDPGQPPGEQYF. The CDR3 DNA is TGTGCCATCAGGGACCCCGGCCAACCGCCGGGCGAGCAGTACTTC.

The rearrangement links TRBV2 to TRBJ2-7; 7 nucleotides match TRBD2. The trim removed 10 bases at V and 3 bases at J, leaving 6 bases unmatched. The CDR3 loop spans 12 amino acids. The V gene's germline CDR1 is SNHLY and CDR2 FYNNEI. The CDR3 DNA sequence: TGTGCCACCTCGGGAGGAAACTACGAGCAGTACTTC. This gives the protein CATSGGNYEQYF.

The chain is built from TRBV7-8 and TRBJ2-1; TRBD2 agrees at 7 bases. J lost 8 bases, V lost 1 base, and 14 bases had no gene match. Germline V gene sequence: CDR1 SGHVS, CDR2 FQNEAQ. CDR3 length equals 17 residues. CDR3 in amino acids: CASSLDAAGRGWDEQFF. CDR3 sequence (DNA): TGTGCCAGCAGCTTAGATGCAGCGGGACGGGGTTGGGATGAGCAGTTCTTC.

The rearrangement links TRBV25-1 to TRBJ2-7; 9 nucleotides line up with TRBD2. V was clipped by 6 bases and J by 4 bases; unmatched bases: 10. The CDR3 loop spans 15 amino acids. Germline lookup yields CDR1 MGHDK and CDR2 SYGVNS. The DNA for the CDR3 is TGTGCCAGCAGCCAAGCGACGGGACTAGCTTACGAGCAGTACTTC. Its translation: CASSQATGLAYEQYF.

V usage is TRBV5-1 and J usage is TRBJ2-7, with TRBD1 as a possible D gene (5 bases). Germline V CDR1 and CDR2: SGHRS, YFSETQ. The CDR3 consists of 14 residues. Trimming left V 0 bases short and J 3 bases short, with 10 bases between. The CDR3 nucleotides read TGCGCCAGCAGCTTGGAGGGGTACCGCTACGAGCAGTACTTC. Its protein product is CASSLEGYRYEQYF.